This T cell receptor beta chain was identified in a study of molecular identifiers for immune sequencing clone quantification. This CDR3 comprises 15 residues. Germline values: CDR1 SEHNR, CDR2 FQNEAQ (reference sequence). Trimming stripped 2 bases from V and 7 bases from J, with 12 bases between. There are a few counts of this clonotype. TCRdb reprocessed the PCR reads with MiXCR, giving one entry per CDR3 protein. Of hundreds of thousands of distinct CDR3 sequences in the sample, 25% were seen once. Sequenced sample: naive CD8+ T cells from blood, with Jurkat cell RNA spiked in. As to subset: FACS-sorted CD8+CD4-CCR7+CD45RA+ naive T cells. The sequence was obtained from a human donor in good health. Some libraries in this study had Jurkat cell RNA spiked in. The chain recombines TRBV7-9 with TRBJ1-6, with D unresolved. Here the CDR3 DNA reads TGTGCCAGCAGCTTACAACCTAATAGCAATTCACCCCTCCACTTT. It translates to CASSLQPNSNSPLHF.